The T cell receptor (beta chain) under discussion was sequenced for a study of blood T cells in healthy people across ages. A second PCR, run for about 7 to 11 cycles, used a sample-barcoded 5' primer plus a J-beta primer mix. Each cDNA molecule was tagged by a template-switch adaptor that had 12 random nucleotides. In TCRdb, the 5' RACE reads were re-called with MiXCR into one record per CDR3 protein. The sample shows 850,000 to 1,000,000 distinct CDR3 sequences, 51% of them seen only once. From germline, CDR1 is MNHEY and CDR2 SVGAGI. The CDR3 extends over 11 amino acids. This TCR was sampled from a woman aged 55-70 years in good health. Sequenced: blood. V is TRBV6-5 and J is TRBJ2-7; D tentatively fits TRBD1 or TRBD2 (5 bases each). CDR3 loop: CVTSRGDEQYF. The CDR3 DNA follows: TGTGTTACTTCAAGGGGAGACGAGCAGTACTTC.